What follows are 22 T cell receptor beta chains derived from one specimen sequenced in a study of cytomegalovirus exposure and HLA in healthy donors. 13 Jbeta primers and 60 Vbeta primers were used for the PCR. Method: immunoSEQ multiplex PCR; TCRdb's copy keeps in-frame clones and lacks some. The sample records some 120,000 clones, 10% being singletons. The material sequenced was PBMCs. The receptors originated from a woman aged 18-29 years in good health and CMV-seropositive.

This clone has only a few counts. The chain carries TRBV2 and TRBJ1-3; the match to TRBD1 covers 10 bases. Germline V lookup: CDR1 SNHLY, CDR2 FYNNEI. V was pared by 5 bases and J by 2 bases, with 9 bases of the junction left unmatched. This CDR3 comprises 17 residues. The CDR3 loop is CASSWIGGQGTGNTIYF. The DNA of the CDR3 is TGTGCCAGCAGTTGGATAGGGGGACAGGGGACTGGAAACACCATATATTTT. The variable domain in full, with the rest retrieved from reference TRBV2 and TRBJ1-3, is EPEVTQTPSHQVTQMGQEVILRCVPISNHLYFYWYRQILGQKVEFLVSFYNNEISEKSEIFDDQFSVERPDGSNFTLKIRSTKLEDSAMYFCASSWIGGQGTGNTIYFGEGSWLTVV.

The chain has TRBV5-1 and TRBJ1-1; D is possibly TRBD1 (6 bases). The CDR3 sequence is 15 residues long. Germline values: CDR1 SGHRS, CDR2 YFSETQ. V was shortened by 4 bases and J by 3 bases, with 16 bases between the two germline ends. The CDR3 reads CASSMGTGIYTEAFF. CDR3 nucleotide sequence: TGCGCCAGCAGCATGGGCACAGGGATATACACTGAAGCTTTCTTT.

V and J are TRBV6-5 and TRBJ2-1, with TRBD2 matching over 11 bases. Trimming at V came to 6 bases and at J to 3 bases, leaving 4 bases not matched to a gene. Germline assignment: CDR1 MNHEY and CDR2 SVGAGI. This CDR3 contains 15 residues. The CDR3 nucleotides are TGTGCCAGCAGCCCTCTAGCGGGGGGCTACAATGAGCAGTTCTTC. This sequence encodes CASSPLAGGYNEQFF.

This clone was seen a handful of times. The chain joins TRBV7-9 to TRBJ2-5; a weak D match, TRBD1 (5 bases). The V and J ends lost 5 bases and 4 bases respectively, with 14 bases between them. This CDR3 spans 14 amino acids. CDR1 is SEHNR, CDR2 FQNEAQ, per germline (reference sequence). CDR3 DNA: TGTGCCAGCAGCCCGGCTTGGGGCGCAGAGACCCAGTACTTC. Translation: CASSPAWGAETQYF.

The chain uses TRBV7-9 and TRBJ2-3; D not resolved. This CDR3 is 16 amino acids long. The V and J ends lost 3 bases and 2 bases respectively, with 15 bases between them. The germline V gene has CDR1 SEHNR and CDR2 FQNEAQ (reference sequence). This CDR3 is CASSFLNSLNTDTQYF. Written as DNA, the CDR3 is TGTGCCAGCAGCTTCCTGAACAGTTTAAACACAGATACGCAGTATTTT.

This clone was detected only a few times. The V and J genes are TRBV19 and TRBJ1-2; possibly TRBD1 for D (6 bases). Germline CDR1 reads LNHDA; CDR2 reads SQIVND (reference sequence). The CDR3 sequence is 13 residues long. V was cut by 6 bases and J by 4 bases, with 12 bases left in between. The CDR3 bases are TGTGCCAGTAGCGACAGGTCCCCCTATGGCTACACCTTC. Its protein is CASSDRSPYGYTF.

The CDR3 sequence is CASSYGTKGGYTF. Here the CDR3 DNA reads TGTGCCAGCAGTTACGGCACCAAGGGGGGCTACACCTTC. V is TRBV6-5 and J is TRBJ1-2; tentatively, D is TRBD1 (5 bases). CDR3 length: 13 residues. With 2 bases removed from V and 8 bases from J, the gap between germline ends came to 12 bases. Germline CDR1 MNHEY, CDR2 SVGAGI.

The table lists this clone with a few counts. The chain links TRBV5-1 to TRBJ2-6, with 7 bases that match TRBD2. In germline, CDR1 is SGHRS, CDR2 YFSETQ. This CDR3 is 19 amino acids long. The ends lost 3 bases at V and 0 bases at J; junction bases unmatched: 12. CDR3 DNA sequence: TGCGCCAGCAGCTCGGTTGGAAGCGGGATAGACTCTGGGGCCAACGTCCTGACTTTC. Amino acid sequence: CASSSVGSGIDSGANVLTF.

In its sample, this clone was seen a few times. The V call is TRBV5-1, the J call TRBJ1-1, with 8 bases that match TRBD1. After removal of 2 bases from V and 5 bases from J, the junction contained 5 bases not matched to a gene. Per germline, CDR1 SGHRS and CDR2 YFSETQ. There are 14 residues in the CDR3. CDR3 in amino acids: CASSFGQGWTEAFF. Written as DNA, the CDR3 is TGCGCCAGCAGCTTCGGACAGGGATGGACTGAAGCTTTCTTT.

This clone was found a few times. V gene TRBV27 combines with J gene TRBJ1-1; D gene ambiguous. CDR3 size: 17 residues. Germline CDR1 and CDR2: MNHEY and SMNVEV (reference sequence). V was shortened by 6 bases and J by 0 bases, with 20 bases between the two germline ends. The CDR3 spells CASREAGWRDMNTEAFF. Here the CDR3 DNA reads TGTGCCAGCAGGGAAGCCGGGTGGAGGGATATGAACACTGAAGCTTTCTTT.

V and J are TRBV5-1 and TRBJ2-3, with no clear D. There are 14 residues in the CDR3. V was shortened by 4 bases and J by 2 bases, with 11 bases between the two germline ends. Germline V gene lookup returns CDR1 SGHRS and CDR2 YFSETQ. In nucleotides, the CDR3 is TGCGCCAGCAGCACTGCCGGTTACACAGATACGCAGTATTTT. Residues: CASSTAGYTDTQYF.

This clone was seen only a few times. The V gene is TRBV28, the J gene TRBJ2-7; 8 bases match TRBD1. Germline V gives CDR1 MDHEN, CDR2 SYDVKM. Unmatched junction bases numbered 14, after V lost 9 bases and J lost 4 bases. This CDR3 has 15 amino acids. This CDR3 is CASQGTQGALYEQYF. The CDR3 DNA reads TGTGCCAGTCAAGGAACCCAGGGGGCTTTATACGAGCAGTACTTC.

This clone was detected a few times. The V call is TRBV19, the J call TRBJ1-5, with 9 positions matching TRBD1. The CDR3 runs to 14 residues. The V segment lost 6 bases and the J segment 6 bases; nucleotides outside the gene matches: 6. Looked up from germline, CDR1 is LNHDA and CDR2 is SQIVND (reference sequence). The CDR3 bases are TGTGCCAGTAGAACAGGGGGCCAACGTCAGCCCCAGCATTTT. Translating it yields CASRTGGQRQPQHF.

This clone has a handful of counts. V and J are TRBV5-1 and TRBJ2-7, with D maybe TRBD1 (6 bases). Trimming took off 2 bases at V and 2 bases at J, with 14 bases between the two ends. Germline V gene sequence: CDR1 SGHRS, CDR2 YFSETQ. The CDR3 extends over 15 amino acids. DNA for the CDR3: TGCGCCAGCAGCTTACGACAGGAAAGGGCCTACGAGCAGTACTTC. Translation: CASSLRQERAYEQYF.

This sequence joins TRBV19 and TRBJ1-3; D call uncertain. This CDR3 region has 10 residues. Deletions cut 8 bases from V and 7 bases from J, with 6 bases between. Germline CDR1 reads LNHDA; CDR2 reads SQIVND (reference sequence). CDR3 in DNA: TGTGCCAGTTATCAGAACACCATATATTTT. Its translation is CASYQNTIYF.

The V gene is TRBV6-1, the J gene TRBJ1-2; no clear D. The V and J ends lost 8 bases and 4 bases respectively, with 14 bases between them. Germline-derived CDR1 and CDR2 are MNHNS and SASEGT. The CDR3 runs 13 residues. This CDR3 is CASRRPAGYGYTF. CDR3 DNA: TGTGCCAGCCGCCGCCCAGCGGGCTATGGCTACACCTTC.

The chain joins TRBV9 to TRBJ1-2, with TRBD1 as a possible D gene (6 bases). Deletions cut 3 bases from V and 1 base from J, with 10 bases between. The CDR3 spans 14 residues. Germline V gene lookup returns CDR1 SGDLS and CDR2 YYNGEE. CDR3 bases: TGTGCCAGCAGCGAGGGGGACCTTAACTATGGCTACACCTTC. Translation gives CASSEGDLNYGYTF.

Only a few counts were recorded for this clone. V usage is TRBV5-1 and J usage is TRBJ2-7, with TRBD2 matching over 12 bases. V lost 1 base and J lost 2; bases outside the gene matches: 1. The CDR3 contains 15 residues. Per germline, CDR1 SGHRS and CDR2 YFSETQ. CDR3 DNA sequence: TGCGCCAGCAGCTTGTGGACTAGCGGGACCTACGAGCAGTACTTC. Translation: CASSLWTSGTYEQYF.

The rearrangement joins TRBV11-2 to TRBJ1-1; D remains ambiguous. Trimming left V 1 base short and J 6 bases short, with 15 bases between. This CDR3 is built from 15 residues. Germline V CDR1 and CDR2: SGHAT, FQNNGV. CDR3 in DNA: TGTGCCAGCAGCTTAGTTTCGTCCGGTCGGGCTGAAGCTTTCTTT. Translated, it gives CASSLVSSGRAEAFF.

The chain couples TRBV19 to TRBJ1-4, with 8 bases that match TRBD1. CDR1 is LNHDA and CDR2 is SQIVND in the germline V gene (reference sequence). V lost 6 bases, J lost 7 bases, and 7 bases stayed unmatched. The CDR3 runs to 14 residues. The CDR3 DNA reads as TGTGCCAGTAGGCCGGCAGGGGGCGTTGAAAAACTGTTTTTT. This sequence encodes CASRPAGGVEKLFF.

The V gene is TRBV27, the J gene TRBJ2-2; 8 bases agree with TRBD1. This CDR3 has 15 residues. CDR1 MNHEY and CDR2 SMNVEV come from the germline V gene (reference sequence). V shed 4 bases and J 5 bases; nucleotides not matched to a gene: 6. The CDR3 region is CASSSGQGETGELFF. Written as DNA, the CDR3 is TGTGCCAGCAGTTCCGGACAGGGCGAGACCGGGGAGCTGTTTTTT.

This clone was found a few times. V is TRBV6-1 and J is TRBJ2-1; D may be TRBD1 (5 bases). The V gene's germline CDR1 is MNHNS and CDR2 SASEGT. V was shortened by 9 bases and J by 0 bases, with 15 bases between the two germline ends. The length of the CDR3 is 15 residues. The CDR3 loop reads CASALGLVSYNEQFF. The CDR3 nucleotides are TGTGCCAGTGCACTGGGGCTGGTCTCCTACAATGAGCAGTTCTTC.